The 11 T cell receptor beta chains given below trace back to one sample, sequenced in a study of T cells after somatic rescue of genetic block. Method: immunoSEQ multiplex PCR; TCRdb's copy keeps in-frame clones and lacks some. The sample includes tens of thousands of clones, approximately 90% of them seen just once. The sample consisted of peripheral blood mononuclear cells (PBMCs). Receptors originate from a man aged 25-45 years.

This clone showed up just once. The rearrangement uses TRBV2 and TRBJ2-5; D not certain. V gave up 4 bases and J gave up 0 bases, with 9 bases separating them. The germline CDR1 and CDR2 sequences are SNHLY and FYNNEI. The CDR3 spans 14 residues. CDR3 nucleotide sequence: TGTGCCAGCAGTGTCAGCGAACACCAAGAGACCCAGTACTTC. Amino acids: CASSVSEHQETQYF.

This clone was seen only once. This chain joins TRBV2 and TRBJ2-3; no clear D. This CDR3 comprises 12 residues. Trimming stripped 3 bases from V and 6 bases from J, with 7 bases between. The germline V gene has CDR1 SNHLY and CDR2 FYNNEI. CDR3 nucleotide sequence: TGTGCCAGCAGTGAGTTCGGGGATACGCAGTATTTT. As protein: CASSEFGDTQYF. The whole variable domain, remainder taken from reference TRBV2 and TRBJ2-3, is EPEVTQTPSHQVTQMGQEVILRCVPISNHLYFYWYRQILGQKVEFLVSFYNNEISEKSEIFDDQFSVERPDGSNFTLKIRSTKLEDSAMYFCASSEFGDTQYFGPGTRLTVL.

The chain is built from TRBV27 and TRBJ2-3; D is possibly TRBD1 or TRBD2 (6 bases each). V was cut by 5 bases and J by 5 bases, with 14 bases left in between. The CDR3 extends over 14 amino acids. CDR1 is MNHEY and CDR2 is SMNVEV in the germline V gene (reference sequence). DNA of the CDR3: TGTGCCAGCAGTCGCCGAGGGGGAGGAGATACGCAGTATTTT. It is translated as CASSRRGGGDTQYF.

The chain is built from TRBV7-8 and TRBJ2-1; weak D call: TRBD2 (5 bases). The germline CDR1 and CDR2 sequences are SGHVS and FQNEAQ. This CDR3 is built from 15 residues. With 5 bases removed from V and 4 bases from J, the gap between germline ends came to 15 bases. This CDR3 is CASSQEGSFYNEQFF. DNA for the CDR3: TGTGCCAGCAGCCAAGAGGGTAGCTTTTACAATGAGCAGTTCTTC.

This clone showed up just a few times. This chain uses TRBV27 with TRBJ2-5, with D uncertain. CDR1 and CDR2 from the germline V gene are MNHEY and SMNVEV (reference sequence). The V gene lost 5 bases and the J gene lost 5 bases, with 15 bases spanning the gap. The CDR3 is 14 residues long. The DNA for the CDR3 is TGTGCCAGCAGTCCGAAACCGAACGTGGAGACCCAGTACTTC. This codes for CASSPKPNVETQYF.

This chain uses TRBV5-1 with TRBJ2-2; 8 positions agree with TRBD2. Germline-derived CDR1 and CDR2 are SGHRS and YFSETQ. The length of the CDR3 is 16 residues. The V segment lost 0 bases and the J segment 0 bases; nucleotides outside the gene matches: 1. In nucleotides, the CDR3 is TGCGCCAGCAGCTTGGGGGGACTAGCGAACACCGGGGAGCTGTTTTTT. This gives the protein CASSLGGLANTGELFF.

Only a few counts were recorded for this clone. This chain uses TRBV6-5 with TRBJ2-7; D is perhaps TRBD2 (5 bases). CDR3 length: 13 amino acids. Trimming took off 4 bases at V and 6 bases at J, with 13 bases between the two ends. Germline V gives CDR1 MNHEY, CDR2 SVGAGI. CDR3 bases: TGTGCCAGCAGTTCAGGAGACGCGGGCGAGCAGTACTTC. Its translation is CASSSGDAGEQYF.

This chain uses TRBV10-2 with TRBJ2-1; D possibly corresponds to TRBD1 (6 bases). V lost 2 bases and J 5 bases, leaving 16 bases between the germline ends. CDR3 length: 16 residues. Germline assignment: CDR1 WSHSY and CDR2 SAAADI. The CDR3 sequence is CASSEPQGPAHNEQFF. CDR3 nucleotide sequence: TGCGCCAGCAGTGAGCCTCAGGGGCCTGCTCACAATGAGCAGTTCTTC.

This sequence joins TRBV28 and TRBJ1-1; TRBD1 is a possible D gene (6 bases). Trimming cost V 11 bases and J 4 bases, with 17 bases left between them. This CDR3 has 13 amino acids. From germline, CDR1 is MDHEN and CDR2 SYDVKM. In nucleotides, the CDR3 is TGTGCCTCCTCGACAGGCGATTTCACTGAAGCTTTCTTT. This codes for CASSTGDFTEAFF.

V is TRBV5-1 and J is TRBJ1-3, with 8 bases that match TRBD1. V was pared by 6 bases and J by 2 bases, with 4 bases of the junction left unmatched. Germline V gives CDR1 SGHRS, CDR2 YFSETQ. The CDR3 runs 14 residues. CDR3 bases: TGCGCCAGCACCGCAGGGGGCCCTGGAAACACCATATATTTT. It codes for CASTAGGPGNTIYF.

The J gene is TRBJ1-3, the V gene TRBV9, with no clear D. This CDR3 spans 14 amino acids. Looked up from germline, CDR1 is SGDLS and CDR2 is YYNGEE. Deletions cut 1 base from V and 2 bases from J, with 7 bases between. The CDR3 loop reads CASSVKAAGNTIYF. The CDR3 bases are TGTGCCAGCAGCGTAAAGGCGGCTGGAAACACCATATATTTT.